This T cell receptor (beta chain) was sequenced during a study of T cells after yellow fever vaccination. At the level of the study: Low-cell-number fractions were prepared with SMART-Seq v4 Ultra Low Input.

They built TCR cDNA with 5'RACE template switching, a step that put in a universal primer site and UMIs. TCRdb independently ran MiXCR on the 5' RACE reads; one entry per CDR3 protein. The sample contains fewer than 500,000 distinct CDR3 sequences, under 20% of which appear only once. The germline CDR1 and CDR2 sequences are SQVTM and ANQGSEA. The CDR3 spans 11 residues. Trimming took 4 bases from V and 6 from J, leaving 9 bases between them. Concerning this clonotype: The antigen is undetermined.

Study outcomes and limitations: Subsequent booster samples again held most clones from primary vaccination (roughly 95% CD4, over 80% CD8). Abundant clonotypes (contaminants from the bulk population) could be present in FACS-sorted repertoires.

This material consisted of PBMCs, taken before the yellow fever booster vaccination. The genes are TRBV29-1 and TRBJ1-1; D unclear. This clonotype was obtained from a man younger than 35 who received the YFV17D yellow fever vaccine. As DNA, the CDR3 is TGCAGCGTTGGCCCTACTGCTGAAGCTTTCTTT. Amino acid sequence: CSVGPTAEAFF.